This TCR beta chain is from a study of cytomegalovirus exposure and HLA in healthy donors. Findings and caveats of the study: Cytomegalovirus status was reportedly diagnosed by the classifier with high specificity and sensitivity.

Comment on this clone: Antigen unknown.

PCR involved 60 Vbeta and 13 Jbeta primers. The protocol was immunoSEQ multiplex PCR, while the TCRdb copy is restricted to in-frame clones and leaves out a portion. The sample includes about 190,000 clones, around 79% of them seen just once. Trimming removed 4 bases from V and 0 bases from J, with 22 bases in between. This CDR3 comprises 18 residues. Germline CDR1 and CDR2: SGHRS and YFSETQ. J is TRBJ1-1 and V is TRBV5-1, with D tentatively TRBD1 (5 bases). The sequence was obtained from a woman between 50 and 59 years old in good health and CMV-seronegative. Sequenced sample: PBMCs. The CDR3 is CASSPKYTGISMNTEAFF. In nucleotides, the CDR3 is TGCGCCAGCAGCCCTAAGTATACAGGAATCTCAATGAACACTGAAGCTTTCTTT.